The 11 T cell receptor beta chains reported below all come from one sample, sequenced in a study of blood T cell repertoires in COVID-19 (dated by TCRdb to about 2020). The library came from the immunoSEQ multiplex PCR assay. Drawn from immuneACCESS, this table holds only the in-frame rearrangements with V and J called that TCRdb kept. Clones are partly lost; checked studies trace under half to an unresolved V gene and leave the rest unexplained. The sample data list roughly 150,000 clones, and around 79% of these were observed just once. The ten most abundant clones make up under 20% of the sample. Specimen: PBMCs or T cells enriched from blood (not recorded which). Source of these receptors: a woman aged 70-85 years in a cohort exposed to, infected with or recovered from COVID-19 (not recorded which).

The genes are TRBV7-8 and TRBJ2-5, with 9 bases fitting TRBD2. The CDR3 length is 15 residues. Germline CDR1 is SGHVS and CDR2 is FQNEAQ. V shed 1 base, J shed 5 bases, and the junction held 5 bases outside the gene matches. CDR3 sequence (DNA): TGTGCCAGCAGCTTAGGGATGGCGGGGGGGGAGACCCAGTACTTC. It codes for CASSLGMAGGETQYF.

The CDR3: CASSLREQGGRYTF. For the CDR3, the DNA is TGTGCCAGCAGCTTAAGGGAACAGGGAGGGAGATACACCTTC. The chain links TRBV7-2 to TRBJ1-2, with a weak D call TRBD1 (6 bases). The length of the CDR3 is 14 residues. Germline CDR1 and CDR2: SGHTA and FQGNSA. Between the trimmed V and J ends, which lost 2 bases and 11 bases, there was a span of 18 bases.

As regards this clone: Compared with germline, one end of the junction differs, possibly owing to a read error. This chain uses TRBV28 with TRBJ2-2, with a weak D call TRBD1 (5 bases). The germline V gene encodes CDR1 MDHEN and CDR2 SYDVKM. The CDR3 spans 17 residues. The CDR3 spells CASSLSWGASNPGELFF. CDR3 in DNA: TGTGCCAGCAGTTTATCGTGGGGCGCCTCGAACCCCGGGGAGCTGTTTTTT.

The chain has TRBV18 and TRBJ1-4, with D uncertain. V was trimmed by 6 bases and J by 7 bases, leaving 18 bases between them. Germline V CDR1 and CDR2: KGHSH, LQKENI. CDR3 length: 15 residues. The CDR3 spells CASSSGQARPEKLFF. DNA for the CDR3: TGTGCCAGCTCGTCTGGGCAGGCCCGACCTGAAAAACTGTTTTTT.

The V gene is TRBV7-3, the J gene TRBJ1-1, with D perhaps TRBD1 (5 bases). Germline V gene lookup returns CDR1 SGHTA and CDR2 FQGTGA. Trimming took off 5 bases at V and 1 base at J, with 8 bases between the two ends. There are 13 residues in the CDR3. The CDR3 coding sequence is TGTGCCAGCAGCGTCCAGGGGAACACTGAAGCTTTCTTT. Translating it yields CASSVQGNTEAFF. The whole variable domain, remainder taken from reference TRBV7-3 and TRBJ1-1, is GAGVSQTPSNKVTEKGKYVELRCDPISGHTALYWYRQSLGQGPEFLIYFQGTGAADDSGLPNDRFFAVRPEGSVSTLKIQRTERGDSAVYLCASSVQGNTEAFFGQGTRLTVV.

This chain joins TRBV15 and TRBJ2-3; D call uncertain. The V end lost 1 base, the J end lost 7 bases, and 6 bases lay between the germline ends. From germline, CDR1 is LNHNV and CDR2 YYDKDF (reference sequence). The CDR3 has 12 amino acids. The CDR3 protein is CATSRGQNTQYF. In DNA, the CDR3 is TGTGCCACCAGCAGAGGTCAAAATACGCAGTATTTT.

This clone was detected only a few times. The rearrangement joins TRBV15 to TRBJ2-7; 7 bases are shared with TRBD2. Germline V gene data show CDR1 as LNHNV and CDR2 as YYDKDF (reference sequence). The V segment lost 1 base and the J segment 1 base; nucleotides outside the gene matches: 4. The CDR3 is made up of 15 amino acids. Written as DNA, the CDR3 is TGTGCCACCAGCAGAGGGGAGGGAGTTTCCTACGAGCAGTACTTC. This gives the protein CATSRGEGVSYEQYF.

This clone appeared once. The V and J genes are TRBV28 and TRBJ1-2; maybe TRBD1 (5 bases). Trimming left V 3 bases short and J 5 bases short, with 16 bases between. The CDR3 has 15 residues. The germline V gene encodes CDR1 MDHEN and CDR2 SYDVKM. CDR3 in amino acids: CASSLGRGVSYGYTF. CDR3 DNA: TGTGCCAGCAGTTTGGGACGGGGGGTCTCTTATGGCTACACCTTC.

The CDR3 region is CASRRQGGETQYF. CDR3 in DNA: TGTGCCAGCAGAAGACAGGGAGGAGAGACCCAGTACTTC. The chain recombines TRBV28 with TRBJ2-5; a possible D gene is TRBD1 (7 bases). The V gene's germline CDR1 is MDHEN and CDR2 SYDVKM. Trimming took 6 bases from V and 4 from J, leaving 12 bases between them. The length of the CDR3 is 13 residues.

The J gene is TRBJ1-2, the V gene TRBV7-2; D is ambiguous. V lost 1 base and J 5 bases, leaving 8 bases between the germline ends. Germline values: CDR1 SGHTA, CDR2 FQGNSA. The CDR3 runs to 13 residues. As DNA, the CDR3 is TGTGCCAGCAGCTTAGGAGGCAGATATGGCTACACCTTC. Translating it yields CASSLGGRYGYTF.

The V and J genes are TRBV7-3 and TRBJ2-5; tentatively, D is TRBD1 (6 bases). Per the germline V gene, CDR1 is SGHTA and CDR2 is FQGTGA. Trimming shortened V by 5 bases and J by 0 bases, and 13 bases separated the two germline ends. The CDR3 contains 15 residues. CDR3 DNA: TGTGCCAGCAGCCCACAGACAGGCGACCAAGAGACCCAGTACTTC. Translation: CASSPQTGDQETQYF. The complete variable domain, with remaining parts taken from reference TRBV7-3 and TRBJ2-5, reads GAGVSQTPSNKVTEKGKYVELRCDPISGHTALYWYRQSLGQGPEFLIYFQGTGAADDSGLPNDRFFAVRPEGSVSTLKIQRTERGDSAVYLCASSPQTGDQETQYFGPGTRLLVL.